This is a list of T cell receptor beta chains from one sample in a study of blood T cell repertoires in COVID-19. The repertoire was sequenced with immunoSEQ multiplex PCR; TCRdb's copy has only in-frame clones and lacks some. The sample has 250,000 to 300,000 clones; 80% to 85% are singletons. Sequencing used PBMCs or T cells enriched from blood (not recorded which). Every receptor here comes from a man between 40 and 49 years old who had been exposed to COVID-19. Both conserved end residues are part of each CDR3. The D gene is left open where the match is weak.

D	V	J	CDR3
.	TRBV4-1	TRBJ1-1	CASSQWRNTEAFF
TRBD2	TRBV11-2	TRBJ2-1	CASSLSGTSGPTGEQFF
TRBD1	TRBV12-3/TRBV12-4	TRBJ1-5	CASSGQEDQPQHF
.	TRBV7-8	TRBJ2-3	CASSLGSRIAQYF
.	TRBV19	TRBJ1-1	CASRRGGAAEAFF
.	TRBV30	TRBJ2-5	CAWSAPPHETQYF
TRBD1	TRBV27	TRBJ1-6	CASSSLTGGSYNSPLHF
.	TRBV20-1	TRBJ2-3	CSASASTDTQYF
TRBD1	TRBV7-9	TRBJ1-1	CASSTSEVQGKMNTEAFF
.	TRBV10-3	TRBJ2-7	CAISELRKDYEQYF
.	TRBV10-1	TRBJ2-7	CASSERWQGGEQYF
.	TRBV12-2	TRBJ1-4	CASRPQQGANEKLFF